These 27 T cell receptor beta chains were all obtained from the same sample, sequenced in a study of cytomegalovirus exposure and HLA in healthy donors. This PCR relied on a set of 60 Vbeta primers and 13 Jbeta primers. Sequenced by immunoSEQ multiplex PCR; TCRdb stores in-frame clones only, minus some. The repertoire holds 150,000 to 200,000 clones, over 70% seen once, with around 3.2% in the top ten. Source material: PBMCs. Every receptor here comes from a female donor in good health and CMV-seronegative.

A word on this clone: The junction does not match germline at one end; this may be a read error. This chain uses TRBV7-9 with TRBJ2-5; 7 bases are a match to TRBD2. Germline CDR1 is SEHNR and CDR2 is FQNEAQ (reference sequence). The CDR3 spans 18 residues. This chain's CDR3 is CSSSLGWDYGGISETQYF. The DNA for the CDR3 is TGTTCCAGCAGCTTAGGGTGGGACTACGGCGGGATATCGGAGACCCAGTACTTC.

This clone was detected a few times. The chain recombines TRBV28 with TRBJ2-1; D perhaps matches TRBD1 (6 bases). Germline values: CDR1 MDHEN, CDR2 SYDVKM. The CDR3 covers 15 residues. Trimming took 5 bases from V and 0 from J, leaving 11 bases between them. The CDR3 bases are TGTGCCAGCAGTAGACAGGTCAGCTCCTACAATGAGCAGTTCTTC. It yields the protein CASSRQVSSYNEQFF.

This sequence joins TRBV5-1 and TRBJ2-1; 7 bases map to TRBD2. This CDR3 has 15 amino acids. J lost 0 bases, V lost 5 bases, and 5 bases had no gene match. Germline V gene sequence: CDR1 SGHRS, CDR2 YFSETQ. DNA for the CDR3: TGCGCCAGCAGTATGACGGGGGGCTCCTACAATGAGCAGTTCTTC. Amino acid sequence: CASSMTGGSYNEQFF.

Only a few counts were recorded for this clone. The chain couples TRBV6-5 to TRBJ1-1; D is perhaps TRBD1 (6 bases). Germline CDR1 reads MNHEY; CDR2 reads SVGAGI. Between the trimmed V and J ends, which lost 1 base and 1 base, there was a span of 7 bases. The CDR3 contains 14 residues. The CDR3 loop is CASSYLQGNTEAFF. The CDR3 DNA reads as TGTGCCAGCAGTTACTTACAGGGGAACACTGAAGCTTTCTTT.

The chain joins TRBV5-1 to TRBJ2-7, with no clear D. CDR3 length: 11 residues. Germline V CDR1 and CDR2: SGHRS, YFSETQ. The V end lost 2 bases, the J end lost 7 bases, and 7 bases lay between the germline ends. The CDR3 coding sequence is TGCGCCAGCAGCTTTCAGAGGGAGCAGTACTTC. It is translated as CASSFQREQYF.

CDR3 in amino acids: CASRGPGTYEQYF. For the CDR3, the DNA is TGTGCCAGTAGGGGGCCCGGAACCTACGAGCAGTACTTC. This chain connects TRBV19 to TRBJ2-7; tentatively, D is TRBD1 (5 bases). Germline V gene sequence: CDR1 LNHDA, CDR2 SQIVND (reference sequence). V lost 6 bases, J lost 2 bases, and 11 bases lay in between. CDR3 length: 13 amino acids.

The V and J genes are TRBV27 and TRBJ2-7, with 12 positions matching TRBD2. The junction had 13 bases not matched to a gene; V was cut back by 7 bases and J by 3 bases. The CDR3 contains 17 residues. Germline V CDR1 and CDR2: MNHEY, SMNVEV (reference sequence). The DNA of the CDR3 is TGTGCCAGCATAGCACTAGCGGGAGGAAACGCTATCTACGAGCAGTACTTC. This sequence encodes CASIALAGGNAIYEQYF.

CDR3 residues: CASSSYPGHLTYEQYF. Written as DNA, the CDR3 is TGTGCCAGCAGCTCCTACCCTGGGCACCTGACCTACGAGCAGTACTTC. V is TRBV7-9 and J is TRBJ2-7; D remains ambiguous. Germline V CDR1 and CDR2: SEHNR, FQNEAQ (reference sequence). This CDR3 contains 16 residues. Deletions cut 4 bases from V and 2 bases from J, with 18 bases between.

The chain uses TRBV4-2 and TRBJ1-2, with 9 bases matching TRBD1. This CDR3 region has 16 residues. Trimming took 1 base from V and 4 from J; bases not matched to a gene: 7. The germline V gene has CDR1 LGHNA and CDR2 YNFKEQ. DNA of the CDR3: TGTGCCAGCAGCCAAGTACAGGACAGGGGTATCTATGGCTACACCTTC. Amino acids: CASSQVQDRGIYGYTF.

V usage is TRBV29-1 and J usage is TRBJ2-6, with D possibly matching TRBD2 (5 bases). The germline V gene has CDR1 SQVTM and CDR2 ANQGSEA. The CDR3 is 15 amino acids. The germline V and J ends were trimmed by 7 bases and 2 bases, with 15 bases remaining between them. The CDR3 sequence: CSAREESPGANVLTF. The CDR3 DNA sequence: TGCAGCGCACGGGAAGAATCCCCTGGGGCCAACGTCCTGACTTTC.

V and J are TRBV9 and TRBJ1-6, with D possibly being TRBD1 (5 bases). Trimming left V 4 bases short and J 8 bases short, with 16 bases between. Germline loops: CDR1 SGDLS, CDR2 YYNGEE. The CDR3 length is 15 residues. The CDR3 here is CASSPLEGRDSPLHF. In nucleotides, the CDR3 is TGTGCCAGCAGCCCCCTGGAGGGGAGGGATTCACCCCTCCACTTT.

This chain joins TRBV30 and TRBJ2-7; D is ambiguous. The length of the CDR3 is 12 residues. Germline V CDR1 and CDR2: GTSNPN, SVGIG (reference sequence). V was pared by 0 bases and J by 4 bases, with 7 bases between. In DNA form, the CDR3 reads TGTGCCTGGAGTGTAGGAGAATACGAGCAGTACTTC. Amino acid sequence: CAWSVGEYEQYF.

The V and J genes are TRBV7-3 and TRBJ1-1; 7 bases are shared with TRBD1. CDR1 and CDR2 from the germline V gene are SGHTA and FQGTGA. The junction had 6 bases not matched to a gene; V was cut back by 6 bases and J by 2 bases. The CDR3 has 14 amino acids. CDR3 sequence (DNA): TGTGCCAGCAGGCTCACAGGGGCCAACACTGAAGCTTTCTTT. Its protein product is CASRLTGANTEAFF.

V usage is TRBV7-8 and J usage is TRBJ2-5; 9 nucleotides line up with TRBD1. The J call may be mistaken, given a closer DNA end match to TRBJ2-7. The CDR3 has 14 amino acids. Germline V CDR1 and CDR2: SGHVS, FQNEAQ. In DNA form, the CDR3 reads TGTGCCAGCAGGCCTGGACAGGGGCCCTACGAGCAGTACTTC. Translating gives CASRPGQGPYEQYF.

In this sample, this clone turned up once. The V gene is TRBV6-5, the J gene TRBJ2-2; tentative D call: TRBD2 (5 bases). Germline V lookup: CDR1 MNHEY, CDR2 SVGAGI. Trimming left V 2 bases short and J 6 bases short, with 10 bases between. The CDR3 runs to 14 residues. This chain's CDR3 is CASSYRGIAGELFF. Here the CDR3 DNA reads TGTGCCAGCAGTTACAGAGGGATTGCCGGGGAGCTGTTTTTT.

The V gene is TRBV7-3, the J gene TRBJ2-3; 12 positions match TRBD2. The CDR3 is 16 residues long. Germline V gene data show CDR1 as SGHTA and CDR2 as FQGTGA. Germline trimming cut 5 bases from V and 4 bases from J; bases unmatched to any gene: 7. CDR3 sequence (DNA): TGTGCCAGCAGCCCCGGACTAGCGGGACCCTCAGATACGCAGTATTTT. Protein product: CASSPGLAGPSDTQYF.

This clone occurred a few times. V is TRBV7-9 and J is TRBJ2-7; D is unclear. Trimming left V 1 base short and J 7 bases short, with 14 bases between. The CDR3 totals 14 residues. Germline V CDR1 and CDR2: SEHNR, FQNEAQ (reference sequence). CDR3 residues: CASSLGRSYGEQYF. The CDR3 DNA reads TGTGCCAGCAGCTTAGGCAGATCCTACGGGGAGCAGTACTTC.

The CDR3 nucleotides are TGTGCCACCTCAGGGCTTGTGGGGGCCAACGTCCTGACTTTC. Residues: CATSGLVGANVLTF. This rearrangement joins TRBV19 to TRBJ2-6, with D tentatively TRBD1 (5 bases). The ends were cut back, 10 bases at V and 4 bases at J, with 14 bases in the middle. CDR3 length: 14 residues. Germline-derived CDR1 and CDR2 are LNHDA and SQIVND (reference sequence).

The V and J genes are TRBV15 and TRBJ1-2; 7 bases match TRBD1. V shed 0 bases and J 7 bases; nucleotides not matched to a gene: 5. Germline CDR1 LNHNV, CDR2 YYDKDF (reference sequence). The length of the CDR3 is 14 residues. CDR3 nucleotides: TGTGCCACCAGCAGAGATCTAGGGGGCTCTGGCTACACCTTC. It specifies CATSRDLGGSGYTF.

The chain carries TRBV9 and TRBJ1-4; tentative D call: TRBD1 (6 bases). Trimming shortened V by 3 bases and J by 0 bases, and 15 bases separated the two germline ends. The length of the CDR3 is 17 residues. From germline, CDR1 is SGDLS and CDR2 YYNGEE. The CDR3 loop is CASSGGPRGATNEKLFF. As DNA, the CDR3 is TGTGCCAGCAGCGGGGGGCCCCGAGGTGCAACTAATGAAAAACTGTTTTTT.

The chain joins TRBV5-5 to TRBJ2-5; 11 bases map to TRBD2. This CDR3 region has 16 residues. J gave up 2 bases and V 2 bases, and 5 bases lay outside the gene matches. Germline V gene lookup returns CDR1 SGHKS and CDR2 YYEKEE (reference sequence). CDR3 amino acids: CASSFTSGRSQETQYF. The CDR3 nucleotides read TGTGCCAGCAGCTTTACTAGCGGGAGATCACAAGAGACCCAGTACTTC.

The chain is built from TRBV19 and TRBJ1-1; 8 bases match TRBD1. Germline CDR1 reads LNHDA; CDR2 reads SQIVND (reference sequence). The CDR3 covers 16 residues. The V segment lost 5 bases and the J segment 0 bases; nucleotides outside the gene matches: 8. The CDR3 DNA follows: TGTGCCAGTAGTCCCCGGGACAGGACCCTGAACACTGAAGCTTTCTTT. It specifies CASSPRDRTLNTEAFF.

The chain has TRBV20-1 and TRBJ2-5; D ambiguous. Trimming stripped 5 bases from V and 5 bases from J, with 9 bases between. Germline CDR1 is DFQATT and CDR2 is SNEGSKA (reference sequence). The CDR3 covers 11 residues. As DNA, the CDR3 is TGCAGTGCTCCTCTCGGGGAGACCCAGTACTTC. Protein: CSAPLGETQYF.

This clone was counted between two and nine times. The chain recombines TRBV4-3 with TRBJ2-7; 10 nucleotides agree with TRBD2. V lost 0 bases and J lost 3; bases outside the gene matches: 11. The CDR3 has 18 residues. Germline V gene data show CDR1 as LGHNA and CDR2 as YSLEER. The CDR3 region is CASSQEKDLSGGIYEQYF. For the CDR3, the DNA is TGCGCCAGCAGCCAAGAGAAGGACCTTAGCGGGGGGATCTACGAGCAGTACTTC.

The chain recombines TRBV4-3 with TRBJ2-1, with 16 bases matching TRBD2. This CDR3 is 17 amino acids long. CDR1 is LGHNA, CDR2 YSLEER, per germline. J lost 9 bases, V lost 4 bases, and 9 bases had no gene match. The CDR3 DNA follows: TGCGCCAGCAGCCCAGGGACTAGCGGGGGGGTTTCGGGTGAGCAGTTCTTC. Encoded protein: CASSPGTSGGVSGEQFF.

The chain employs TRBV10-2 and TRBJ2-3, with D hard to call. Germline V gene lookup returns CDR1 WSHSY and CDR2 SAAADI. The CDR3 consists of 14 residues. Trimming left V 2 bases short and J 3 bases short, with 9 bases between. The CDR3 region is CASSEGLATDTQYF. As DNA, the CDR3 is TGCGCCAGCAGTGAGGGGCTTGCGACAGATACGCAGTATTTT.

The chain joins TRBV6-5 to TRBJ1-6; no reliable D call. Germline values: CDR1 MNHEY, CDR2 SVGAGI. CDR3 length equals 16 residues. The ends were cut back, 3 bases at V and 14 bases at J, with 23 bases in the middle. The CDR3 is CASSYSSRGRFTALHF. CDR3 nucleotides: TGTGCCAGCAGTTATAGTTCTAGAGGCCGTTTTACCGCCCTCCACTTT.